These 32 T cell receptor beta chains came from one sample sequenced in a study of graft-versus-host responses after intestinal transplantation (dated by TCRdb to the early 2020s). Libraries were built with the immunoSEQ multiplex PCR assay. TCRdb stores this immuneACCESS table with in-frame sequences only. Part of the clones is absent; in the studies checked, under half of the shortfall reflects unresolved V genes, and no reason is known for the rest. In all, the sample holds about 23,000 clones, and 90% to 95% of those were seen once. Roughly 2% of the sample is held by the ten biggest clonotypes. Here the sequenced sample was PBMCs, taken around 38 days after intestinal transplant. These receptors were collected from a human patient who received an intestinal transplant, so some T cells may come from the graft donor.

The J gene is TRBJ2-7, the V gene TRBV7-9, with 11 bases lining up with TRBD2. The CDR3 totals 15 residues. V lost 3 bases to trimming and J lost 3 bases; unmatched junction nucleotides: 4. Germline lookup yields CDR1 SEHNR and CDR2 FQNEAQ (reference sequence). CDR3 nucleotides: TGTGCCAGCAGCTTTGGGACTAGCGGAAGCTACGAGCAGTACTTC. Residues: CASSFGTSGSYEQYF.

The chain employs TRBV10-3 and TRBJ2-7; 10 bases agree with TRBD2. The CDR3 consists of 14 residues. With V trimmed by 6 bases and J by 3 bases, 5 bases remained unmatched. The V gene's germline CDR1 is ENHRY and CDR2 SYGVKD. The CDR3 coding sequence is TGTGCCATCAGGGGAGCGGGAGGGGTCTACGAGCAGTACTTC. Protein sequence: CAIRGAGGVYEQYF.

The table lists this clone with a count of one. The DNA of the CDR3 is TGCGCCAGCGACGAACCCTCCCAAGAGACCCAGTACTTC. Amino acids: CASDEPSQETQYF. The chain recombines TRBV10-1 with TRBJ2-5; D is ambiguous. Germline V CDR1 and CDR2: WNHNN, SYGVQD (reference sequence). Trimming removed 8 bases from V and 1 base from J, with 11 bases in between. The CDR3 is 13 amino acids.

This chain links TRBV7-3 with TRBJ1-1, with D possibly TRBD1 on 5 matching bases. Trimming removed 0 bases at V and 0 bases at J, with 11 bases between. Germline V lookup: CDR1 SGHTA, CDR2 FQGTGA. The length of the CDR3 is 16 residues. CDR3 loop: CASSLTGLHMNTEAFF. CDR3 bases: TGTGCCAGCAGCTTAACGGGACTTCACATGAACACTGAAGCTTTCTTT.

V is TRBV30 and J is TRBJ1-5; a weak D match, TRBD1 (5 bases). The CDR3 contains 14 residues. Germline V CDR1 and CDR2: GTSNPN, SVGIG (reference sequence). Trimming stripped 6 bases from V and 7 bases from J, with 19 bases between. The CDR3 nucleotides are TGTGCCTGCTGCCTAGGGGAGGGCCCGCAGCCCCAGCATTTT. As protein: CACCLGEGPQPQHF.

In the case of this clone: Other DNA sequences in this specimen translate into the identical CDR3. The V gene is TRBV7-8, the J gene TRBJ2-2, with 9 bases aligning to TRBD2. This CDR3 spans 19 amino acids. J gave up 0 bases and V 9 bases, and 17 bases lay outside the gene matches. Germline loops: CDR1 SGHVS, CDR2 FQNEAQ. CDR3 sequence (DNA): TGTGCCAGTAGATTAGCGGGGGATTGGGCCAACGCGAACACCGGGGAGCTGTTTTTT. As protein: CASRLAGDWANANTGELFF.

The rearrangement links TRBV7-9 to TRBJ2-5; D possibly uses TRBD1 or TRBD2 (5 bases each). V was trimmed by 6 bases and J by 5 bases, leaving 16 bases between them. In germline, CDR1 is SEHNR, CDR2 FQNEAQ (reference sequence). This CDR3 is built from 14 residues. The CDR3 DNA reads TGTGCCAGCAGTTTTCCGGGGCTCGGGGAGACCCAGTACTTC. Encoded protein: CASSFPGLGETQYF.

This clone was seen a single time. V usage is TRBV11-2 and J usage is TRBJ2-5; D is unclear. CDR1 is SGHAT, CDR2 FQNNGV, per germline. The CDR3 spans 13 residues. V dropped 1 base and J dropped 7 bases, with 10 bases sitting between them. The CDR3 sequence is CASSLAPRRTQYF. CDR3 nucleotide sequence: TGTGCCAGCAGCTTAGCCCCCCGAAGGACCCAGTACTTC. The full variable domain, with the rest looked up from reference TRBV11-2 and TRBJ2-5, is EAGVAQSPRYKIIEKRQSVAFWCNPISGHATLYWYQQILGQGPKLLIQFQNNGVVDDSQLPKDRFSAERLKGVDSTLKIQPAKLEDSAVYLCASSLAPRRTQYFGPGTRLLVL.

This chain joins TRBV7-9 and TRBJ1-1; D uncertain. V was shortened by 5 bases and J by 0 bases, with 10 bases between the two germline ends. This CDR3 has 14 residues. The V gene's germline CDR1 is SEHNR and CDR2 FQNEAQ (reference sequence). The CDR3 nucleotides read TGTGCCAGCAGCCCGGACGGAATGAACACTGAAGCTTTCTTT. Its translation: CASSPDGMNTEAFF. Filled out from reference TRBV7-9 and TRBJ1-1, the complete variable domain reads DTGVSQNPRHKITKRGQNVTFRCDPISEHNRLYWYRQTLGQGPEFLTYFQNEAQLEKSRLLSDRFSAERPKGSFSTLEIQRTEQGDSAMYLCASSPDGMNTEAFFGQGTRLTVV.

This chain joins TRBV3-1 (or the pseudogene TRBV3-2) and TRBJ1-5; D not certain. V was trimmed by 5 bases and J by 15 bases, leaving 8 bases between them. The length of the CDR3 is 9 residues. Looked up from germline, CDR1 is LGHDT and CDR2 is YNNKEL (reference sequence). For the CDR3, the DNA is TGTGCCAGCAGCTACCCCACGCATTTT. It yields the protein CASSYPTHF.

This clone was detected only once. CDR3 DNA: TGTGCCAGCAGCCTACTAGTTGACTACGAGCAGTACTTC. Translated, it gives CASSLLVDYEQYF. The chain carries TRBV5-8 and TRBJ2-7; D is perhaps TRBD2 (5 bases). This CDR3 region has 13 residues. Trimming shortened V by 4 bases and J by 3 bases, and 11 bases separated the two germline ends. CDR1 and CDR2 from the germline V gene are SGHTS and YDEGEE.

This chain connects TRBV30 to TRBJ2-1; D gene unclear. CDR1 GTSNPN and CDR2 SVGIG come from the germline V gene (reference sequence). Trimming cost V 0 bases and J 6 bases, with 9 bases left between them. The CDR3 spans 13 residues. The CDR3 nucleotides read TGTGCCTGGAGTGTAGTTTTGCTCAATGAGCAGTTCTTC. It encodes CAWSVVLLNEQFF.

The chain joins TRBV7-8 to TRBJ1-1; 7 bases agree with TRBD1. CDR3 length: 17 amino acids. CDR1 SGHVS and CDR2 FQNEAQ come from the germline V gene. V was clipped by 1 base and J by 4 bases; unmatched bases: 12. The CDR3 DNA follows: TGTGCCAGCAGCTTAGAACATTGGACAGGTTCTGGCACTGAAGCTTTCTTT. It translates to CASSLEHWTGSGTEAFF.

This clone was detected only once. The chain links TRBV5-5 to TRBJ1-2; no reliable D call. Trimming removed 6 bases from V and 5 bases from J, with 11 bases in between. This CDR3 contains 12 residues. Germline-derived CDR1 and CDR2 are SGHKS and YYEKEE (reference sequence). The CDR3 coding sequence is TGTGCCAGCACTCACACGGGGTATGGCTACACCTTC. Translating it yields CASTHTGYGYTF.

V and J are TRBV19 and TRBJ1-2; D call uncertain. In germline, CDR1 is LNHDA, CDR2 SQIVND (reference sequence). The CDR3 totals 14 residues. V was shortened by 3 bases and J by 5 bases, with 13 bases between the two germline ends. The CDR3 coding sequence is TGTGCCAGTAGTATTTTGGCAGCTAGATATGGCTACACCTTC. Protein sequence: CASSILAARYGYTF.

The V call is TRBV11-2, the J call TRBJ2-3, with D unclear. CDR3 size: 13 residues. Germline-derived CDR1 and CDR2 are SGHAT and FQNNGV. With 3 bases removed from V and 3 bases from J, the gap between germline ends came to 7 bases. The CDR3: CASSFDPTDTQYF. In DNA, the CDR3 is TGTGCCAGCAGCTTTGACCCGACAGATACGCAGTATTTT.

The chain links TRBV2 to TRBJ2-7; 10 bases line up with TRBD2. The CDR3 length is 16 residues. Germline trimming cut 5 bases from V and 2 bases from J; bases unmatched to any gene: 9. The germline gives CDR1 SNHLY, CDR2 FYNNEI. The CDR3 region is CASSSRTSGTTYEQYF. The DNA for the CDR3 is TGTGCCAGCAGTTCCCGAACTAGCGGGACGACCTACGAGCAGTACTTC.

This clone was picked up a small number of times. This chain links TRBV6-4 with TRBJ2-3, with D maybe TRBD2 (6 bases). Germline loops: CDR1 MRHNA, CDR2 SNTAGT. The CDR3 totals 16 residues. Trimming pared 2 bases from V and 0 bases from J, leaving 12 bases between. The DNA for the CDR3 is TGTGCCAGCAGTGACGCCGGGACTTCTAGCACAGATACGCAGTATTTT. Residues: CASSDAGTSSTDTQYF.

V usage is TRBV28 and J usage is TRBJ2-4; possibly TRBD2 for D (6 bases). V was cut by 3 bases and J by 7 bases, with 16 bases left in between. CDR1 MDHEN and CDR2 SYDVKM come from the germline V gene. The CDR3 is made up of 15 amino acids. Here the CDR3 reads CASSFGSGVGNIQYF. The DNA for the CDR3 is TGTGCCAGCAGTTTCGGTTCGGGAGTCGGGAACATTCAGTACTTC.

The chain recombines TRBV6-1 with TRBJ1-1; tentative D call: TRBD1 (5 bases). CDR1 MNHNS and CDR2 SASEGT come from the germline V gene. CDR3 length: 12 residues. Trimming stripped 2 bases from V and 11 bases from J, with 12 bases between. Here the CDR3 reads CASSEMIGVAFF. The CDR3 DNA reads TGTGCCAGCAGTGAAATGATAGGGGTGGCTTTCTTT.

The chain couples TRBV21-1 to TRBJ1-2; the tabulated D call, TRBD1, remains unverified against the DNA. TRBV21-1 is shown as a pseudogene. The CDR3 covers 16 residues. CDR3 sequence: CASSKRRERANYGYTF. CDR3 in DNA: TGTGCCAGCAGCAAACGCAGGGAAAGAGCTAACTATGGCTACACCTTC.

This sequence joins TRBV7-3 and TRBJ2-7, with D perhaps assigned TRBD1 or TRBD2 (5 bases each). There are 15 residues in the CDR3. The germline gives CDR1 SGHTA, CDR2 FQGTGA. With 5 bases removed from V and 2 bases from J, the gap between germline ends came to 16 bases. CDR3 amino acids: CASSPGPPGAYEQYF. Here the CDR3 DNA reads TGTGCCAGCAGCCCGGGACCCCCCGGCGCCTACGAGCAGTACTTC.

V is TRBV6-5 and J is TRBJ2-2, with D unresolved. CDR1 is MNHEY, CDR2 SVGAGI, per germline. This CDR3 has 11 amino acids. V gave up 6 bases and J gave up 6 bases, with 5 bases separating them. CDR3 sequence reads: CASSRSGELFF. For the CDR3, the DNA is TGTGCCAGCAGCCGATCCGGGGAGCTGTTTTTT.

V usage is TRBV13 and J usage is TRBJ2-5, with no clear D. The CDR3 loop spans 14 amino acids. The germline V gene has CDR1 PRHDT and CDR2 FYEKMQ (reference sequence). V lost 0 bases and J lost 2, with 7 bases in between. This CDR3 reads CASSLGSYQETQYF. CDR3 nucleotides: TGTGCCAGCAGCTTAGGCTCCTATCAAGAGACCCAGTACTTC.

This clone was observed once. In nucleotides, the CDR3 is TGTGCCAGCAGCTTGGGGGCTAGCGGAGGGGCCTACAATGAGCAGTTCTTC. This encodes CASSLGASGGAYNEQFF. This chain connects TRBV5-6 to TRBJ2-1; 7 nucleotides align to TRBD2. CDR1 is SGHDT, CDR2 YYEEEE, per germline. CDR3 size: 17 residues. With V trimmed by 0 bases and J by 2 bases, 8 bases remained unmatched.

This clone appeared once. The CDR3 loop reads CASSFQDRFNYGYTF. The DNA for the CDR3 is TGTGCCAGCAGCTTCCAGGACAGATTTAACTATGGCTACACCTTC. The chain is built from TRBV7-2 and TRBJ1-2; TRBD1 might be the D (6 bases). Germline CDR1 reads SGHTA; CDR2 reads FQGNSA. The CDR3 consists of 15 residues. The V gene lost 3 bases and the J gene lost 1 base, with 12 bases spanning the gap.

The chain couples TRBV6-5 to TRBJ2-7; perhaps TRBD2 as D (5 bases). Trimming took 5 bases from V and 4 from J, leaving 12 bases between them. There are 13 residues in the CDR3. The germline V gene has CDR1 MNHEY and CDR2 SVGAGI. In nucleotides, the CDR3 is TGTGCCAGCAGTGAATATGGGAGTTACGAGCAGTACTTC. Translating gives CASSEYGSYEQYF.

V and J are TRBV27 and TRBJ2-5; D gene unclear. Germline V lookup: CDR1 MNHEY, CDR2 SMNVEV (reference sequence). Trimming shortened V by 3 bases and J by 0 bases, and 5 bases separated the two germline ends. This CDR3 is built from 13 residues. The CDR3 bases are TGTGCCAGCAGTTTCCGGAACCAAGAGACCCAGTACTTC. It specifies CASSFRNQETQYF.

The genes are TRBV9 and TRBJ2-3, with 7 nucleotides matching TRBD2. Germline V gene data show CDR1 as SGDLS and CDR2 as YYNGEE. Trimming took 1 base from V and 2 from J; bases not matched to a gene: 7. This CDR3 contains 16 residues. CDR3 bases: TGTGCCAGCAGCGTACTTTACGGGAGGTCCACAGATACGCAGTATTTT. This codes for CASSVLYGRSTDTQYF.

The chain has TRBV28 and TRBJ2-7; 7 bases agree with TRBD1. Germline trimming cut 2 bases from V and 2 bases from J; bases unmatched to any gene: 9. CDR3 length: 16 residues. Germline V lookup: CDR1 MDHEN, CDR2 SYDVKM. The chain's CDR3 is CASSLIRGQTTYEQYF. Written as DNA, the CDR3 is TGTGCCAGCAGTTTAATTCGGGGACAGACAACCTACGAGCAGTACTTC.

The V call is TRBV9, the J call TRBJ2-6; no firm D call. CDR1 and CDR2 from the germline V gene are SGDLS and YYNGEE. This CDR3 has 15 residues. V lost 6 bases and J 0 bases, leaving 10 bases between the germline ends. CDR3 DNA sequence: TGTGCCAGCACCTCAAGTGCCTCTGGGGCCAACGTCCTGACTTTC. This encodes CASTSSASGANVLTF.

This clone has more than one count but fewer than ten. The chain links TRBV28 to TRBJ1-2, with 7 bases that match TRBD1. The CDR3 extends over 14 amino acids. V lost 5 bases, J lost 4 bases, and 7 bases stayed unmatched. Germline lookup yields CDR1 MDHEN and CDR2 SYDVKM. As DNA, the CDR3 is TGTGCCAGCAGTCCAGCCGACAGGGCCTATGGCTACACCTTC. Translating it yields CASSPADRAYGYTF.